Listed below are T cell receptor beta chains from one sample, sequenced in a study of T-cell memory formation after mild COVID-19. TCRdb reprocessed the 5' RACE reads with MiXCR, giving one entry per CDR3 protein. The sample gives some 150,000 distinct CDR3 sequences, approximately 5.7% of which show up once; roughly 1.9% is in the top ten. Sample: PBMCs or a T cell subset sorted from them (not recorded which). The receptors stem from an adult woman who had mild COVID-19 (a few samples of this study predate the infection). Cell type and time point are not known. Each CDR3 is given with its conserved first and last residue. A D gene is named only where the DNA matches it firmly. Some rows mark clone size as missing; the rest say once, few, many or name a class of expanded clone.

j_call: TRBJ2-6; clone_size: few; v_call: TRBV18; d_call: .; cdr3_aa: CASSRRRSSGANVLTF; cdr3_nt: TGTGCCAGCTCACGCCGGAGGTCCTCTGGGGCCAACGTCCTGACTTTC
j_call: TRBJ2-3; clone_size: many; v_call: TRBV7-3; d_call: TRBD2; cdr3_aa: CASTCSPAGDEDTQYF; cdr3_nt: TGTGCCAGCACCTGTTCCCCAGCGGGGGATGAAGATACGCAGTATTTT
j_call: TRBJ2-2; clone_size: many; v_call: TRBV5-1; d_call: .; cdr3_aa: CASSLVPGAGTGELFF; cdr3_nt: TGCGCCAGCAGCTTGGTGCCGGGGGCAGGCACCGGGGAGCTGTTTTTT
j_call: TRBJ2-5; clone_size: few; v_call: TRBV29-1; d_call: .; cdr3_aa: CSVEDWDQETQYF; cdr3_nt: TGCAGCGTTGAAGATTGGGACCAAGAGACCCAGTACTTC
j_call: TRBJ2-1; clone_size: few; v_call: TRBV11-2; d_call: TRBD1; cdr3_aa: CASSSETGWAIEQFF; cdr3_nt: TGTGCCAGCAGCTCAGAGACAGGGTGGGCCATTGAGCAGTTCTTC
j_call: TRBJ1-2; clone_size: .; v_call: TRBV24-1; d_call: .; cdr3_aa: CATSSQDYGYTF; cdr3_nt: TGTGCCACCAGTAGCCAGGACTATGGCTACACCTTC
j_call: TRBJ2-2; clone_size: many; v_call: TRBV5-5; d_call: .; cdr3_aa: CASSLGSTMRTGELFF; cdr3_nt: TGTGCCAGCAGCTTGGGGTCGACAATGAGGACCGGGGAGCTGTTTTTT
j_call: TRBJ2-7; clone_size: .; v_call: TRBV15; d_call: TRBD2; cdr3_aa: CATSSLGTSSTEQYF; cdr3_nt: TGTGCCACCAGCAGCCTTGGGACTAGCAGCACCGAGCAGTACTTC
j_call: TRBJ2-7; clone_size: few; v_call: TRBV6-2/TRBV6-3; d_call: .; cdr3_aa: CASRRTEDYEQYF; cdr3_nt: TGTGCCAGCAGAAGGACTGAAGACTACGAGCAGTACTTC
j_call: TRBJ2-2; clone_size: many; v_call: TRBV11-2; d_call: .; cdr3_aa: CASSLRVGALQSGELFF; cdr3_nt: TGTGCCAGCAGCTTGAGGGTTGGAGCCCTCCAAAGCGGGGAGCTGTTTTTT
j_call: TRBJ2-1; clone_size: many; v_call: TRBV19; d_call: TRBD1; cdr3_aa: CASRGDRAYNEQFF; cdr3_nt: TGTGCCAGTAGGGGGGACAGGGCCTACAATGAGCAGTTCTTC
j_call: TRBJ2-1; clone_size: many; v_call: TRBV12-3/TRBV12-4; d_call: TRBD2; cdr3_aa: CASTTSSGSIYEQFF; cdr3_nt: TGTGCCAGCACTACCTCTAGCGGGAGTATCTATGAGCAGTTCTTC
j_call: TRBJ2-1; clone_size: few; v_call: TRBV3-1; d_call: TRBD2; cdr3_aa: CASSHLPPGAGTNEQFF; cdr3_nt: TGTGCCAGCAGCCACCTCCCTCCCGGAGCGGGGACTAATGAGCAGTTCTTC
j_call: TRBJ2-3; clone_size: many; v_call: TRBV5-1; d_call: TRBD2; cdr3_aa: CASSLGLAGYEDTQYF; cdr3_nt: TGCGCCAGCAGCTTGGGGTTAGCGGGATATGAAGATACGCAGTATTTT
j_call: TRBJ1-2; clone_size: few; v_call: TRBV20-1; d_call: .; cdr3_aa: CSARDHRELSYGYTF; cdr3_nt: TGCAGTGCTAGAGATCATAGGGAACTAAGTTATGGCTACACCTTC
j_call: TRBJ2-7; clone_size: many; v_call: TRBV24-1; d_call: TRBD1; cdr3_aa: CATSDKAGTGTYEQYF; cdr3_nt: TGTGCCACCAGTGATAAGGCCGGGACAGGCACCTACGAGCAGTACTTC
j_call: TRBJ2-7; clone_size: few; v_call: TRBV4-1; d_call: .; cdr3_aa: CASSQVPMMGGREQYF; cdr3_nt: TGCGCCAGCAGCCAAGTTCCTATGATGGGGGGACGCGAGCAGTACTTC
j_call: TRBJ2-7; clone_size: .; v_call: TRBV20-1; d_call: TRBD2; cdr3_aa: CSAATSGTIYEQYF; cdr3_nt: TGCAGTGCTGCCACTAGCGGGACCATCTACGAGCAGTACTTC
j_call: TRBJ2-1; clone_size: few; v_call: TRBV19; d_call: .; cdr3_aa: CASSIPTSQRSYNEQFF; cdr3_nt: TGTGCCAGTAGTATCCCGACTAGTCAGAGGTCCTACAATGAGCAGTTCTTC
j_call: TRBJ2-3; clone_size: .; v_call: TRBV11-2; d_call: .; cdr3_aa: CASSLDGTWGDTQYF; cdr3_nt: TGTGCCAGCAGCTTAGACGGGACTTGGGGAGATACGCAGTATTTT
j_call: TRBJ1-3; clone_size: .; v_call: TRBV18; d_call: .; cdr3_aa: CASSQGAGNTIYF; cdr3_nt: TGTGCCAGCTCACAGGGCGCTGGAAACACCATATATTTT
j_call: TRBJ2-7; clone_size: many; v_call: TRBV6-5; d_call: TRBD1; cdr3_aa: CASSYRDRGIYEQYF; cdr3_nt: TGTGCCAGCAGTTACCGGGACAGGGGAATCTACGAGCAGTACTTC
j_call: TRBJ2-1; clone_size: many; v_call: TRBV29-1; d_call: TRBD2; cdr3_aa: CSVPAGGIIREQFF; cdr3_nt: TGCAGCGTGCCAGCGGGGGGAATTATTCGGGAGCAGTTCTTC
j_call: TRBJ2-1; clone_size: .; v_call: TRBV29-1; d_call: TRBD2; cdr3_aa: CSVGGRAYNEQFF; cdr3_nt: TGCAGCGTTGGGGGGAGGGCCTACAATGAGCAGTTCTTC
j_call: TRBJ2-4; clone_size: .; v_call: TRBV20-1; d_call: TRBD1; cdr3_aa: CSAPIGQGAKNIQYF; cdr3_nt: TGCAGTGCCCCCATAGGACAGGGCGCCAAAAACATTCAGTACTTC
j_call: TRBJ2-1; clone_size: many; v_call: TRBV11-3; d_call: TRBD2; cdr3_aa: CASSSGLAGAGYNEQFF; cdr3_nt: TGTGCCAGCAGCTCCGGACTAGCGGGGGCAGGTTACAATGAGCAGTTCTTC
j_call: TRBJ2-7; clone_size: .; v_call: TRBV5-1; d_call: TRBD1; cdr3_aa: CASSHGQGDFYEQYF; cdr3_nt: TGCGCCAGCAGCCACGGACAGGGGGATTTTTACGAGCAGTACTTC
j_call: TRBJ2-1; clone_size: many; v_call: TRBV6-2/TRBV6-3; d_call: .; cdr3_aa: CASSPRRAGRITGNEQFF; cdr3_nt: TGTGCCAGCAGCCCTCGGCGGGCAGGGCGTATTACAGGGAATGAGCAGTTCTTC
j_call: TRBJ2-2; clone_size: many; v_call: TRBV10-3; d_call: .; cdr3_aa: CAISERQDTGELFF; cdr3_nt: TGTGCCATCAGTGAGCGTCAGGACACCGGGGAGCTGTTTTTT
j_call: TRBJ2-3; clone_size: few; v_call: TRBV23-1; d_call: .; cdr3_aa: CASSQSGFLGLIGADTQYF; cdr3_nt: TGCGCCAGCAGTCAATCTGGCTTCCTAGGCCTAATAGGGGCAGATACGCAGTATTTT
j_call: TRBJ1-2; clone_size: few; v_call: TRBV10-3; d_call: TRBD1; cdr3_aa: CAIRAGSGQEIYGYTF; cdr3_nt: TGTGCCATCAGGGCAGGGTCCGGACAGGAAATCTATGGCTACACCTTC
j_call: TRBJ1-2; clone_size: few; v_call: TRBV9; d_call: .; cdr3_aa: CASSVALDTYGYTF; cdr3_nt: TGTGCCAGCAGCGTAGCTTTGGACACCTATGGCTACACCTTC